The source of this TCR beta chain is a study of early T cells in non-severe SARS-CoV-2 infection. Trimming cost V 4 bases and J 7 bases, with 11 bases left between them. The CDR3 length is 13 residues. The germline CDR1 and CDR2 sequences are KGHSH and LQKENI. MiXCR, applied by TCRdb to the 5' RACE reads, yields one record per CDR3 protein. This table holds some 90,000 distinct CDR3 sequences, 15% found once. This clonotype was seen at least ten times. Material: whole blood. V is TRBV18 and J is TRBJ2-1, with D possibly matching TRBD2 (6 bases). The receptor comes from an adult who was a healthcare worker with PCR-confirmed SARS-CoV-2 infection or an uninfected control (not recorded which). The CDR3 is CASSLGTLNEQFF. In DNA, the CDR3 is TGTGCCAGCTCACTAGGGACTTTAAATGAGCAGTTCTTC.